Listed below are T cell receptor beta chains from one sample, sequenced in a study of T-cell reconstitution after alpha-beta-depleted transplantation in children. TCRdb re-analysed the PCR reads in MiXCR, keeping a single row per CDR3 protein. Of 350,000 to 450,000 distinct CDR3 sequences detected, about a fifth appear once; the ten largest clones hold around 4%. The source was PBMCs from the stem cell graft donor, collected from the stem cell graft. Source of these receptors: a human donor who donated a stem cell graft to a child with acute myeloid leukemia. The CDR3 runs from the conserved cysteine through the conserved F or W. Each record gives: CDR3 DNA, CDR3 protein, J gene, V gene, D gene, clone size. A D gene is named only where the DNA matches it firmly. Size is stated for part of the rows, as once, few or many counts, or as a class when the clone is expanded.

CDR3 DNA: TGCGCCAGCAGCTTGGCGGGACAGCCTTCGTACGAGCAGTACTTC
CDR3 protein: CASSLAGQPSYEQYF
J gene: TRBJ2-7
V gene: TRBV5-1
D gene: TRBD1
clone size: -

CDR3 DNA: TGTGCCATCATGAGTCAGACTAGCGGATACACAGATACGCAGTATTTT
CDR3 protein: CAIMSQTSGYTDTQYF
J gene: TRBJ2-3
V gene: TRBV10-3
D gene: TRBD2
clone size: -

CDR3 DNA: TGTGCCAGCAGCTTAGAGGCGGTTCCTCATAGCACAGATACGCAGTATTTT
CDR3 protein: CASSLEAVPHSTDTQYF
J gene: TRBJ2-3
V gene: TRBV11-3
D gene: -
clone size: -

CDR3 DNA: TGTGCCAGCAGCTTCGAGGGGAGAGGGACCCAGTACTTC
CDR3 protein: CASSFEGRGTQYF
J gene: TRBJ2-5
V gene: TRBV11-2
D gene: -
clone size: -

CDR3 DNA: TGTGCCAGCAGCTTGTGGTCAGGGGGTGGGGGCACTGAAGCTTTCTTT
CDR3 protein: CASSLWSGGGGTEAFF
J gene: TRBJ1-1
V gene: TRBV7-8
D gene: TRBD1
clone size: few

CDR3 DNA: TGTGCCAGCAGCCATAGTGGCCATGAGCAGTTCTTC
CDR3 protein: CASSHSGHEQFF
J gene: TRBJ2-1
V gene: TRBV12-3/TRBV12-4
D gene: -
clone size: few

CDR3 DNA: TGTGCCAGCAGCTTATCGTGGGTAAACACTGAAGCTTTCTTT
CDR3 protein: CASSLSWVNTEAFF
J gene: TRBJ1-1
V gene: TRBV11-2
D gene: -
clone size: many

CDR3 DNA: TGTGCCAGCAGCCACCCGGCTAGCGGGAGATCTTCAGATACGCAGTATTTT
CDR3 protein: CASSHPASGRSSDTQYF
J gene: TRBJ2-3
V gene: TRBV7-2
D gene: TRBD2
clone size: -

CDR3 DNA: TGCGCCAGCAGCCCCCGGGACAGGTCCTACAATGAGCAGTTCTTC
CDR3 protein: CASSPRDRSYNEQFF
J gene: TRBJ2-1
V gene: TRBV5-1
D gene: TRBD1
clone size: -

CDR3 DNA: TGTGCCAGCAGCGACCGACAGGGGGCAACGATACCACTTGATACGCAGTATTTT
CDR3 protein: CASSDRQGATIPLDTQYF
J gene: TRBJ2-3
V gene: TRBV11-2
D gene: TRBD1
clone size: few

CDR3 DNA: TGTGCCAGCAGCCCGGGGGACAGCTCCTACGAGCAGTACTTC
CDR3 protein: CASSPGDSSYEQYF
J gene: TRBJ2-7
V gene: TRBV28
D gene: -
clone size: -

CDR3 DNA: TGTGCCAGTTCCGGGACAGGGAGACACGAGCAGTACTTC
CDR3 protein: CASSGTGRHEQYF
J gene: TRBJ2-7
V gene: TRBV12-3/TRBV12-4
D gene: TRBD1
clone size: -

CDR3 DNA: TGTGCCAGCAGTGAAAGTACTGAGCAGTTCTTC
CDR3 protein: CASSESTEQFF
J gene: TRBJ2-1
V gene: TRBV25-1
D gene: -
clone size: -

CDR3 DNA: TGTGCCAGCAGCCAAGGACAGTATCCTCGGGGTGAGCAGTTCTTC
CDR3 protein: CASSQGQYPRGEQFF
J gene: TRBJ2-1
V gene: TRBV7-8
D gene: -
clone size: few

CDR3 DNA: TGCAGTGCTAGTCGGTACCAAGAGACCCAGTACTTC
CDR3 protein: CSASRYQETQYF
J gene: TRBJ2-5
V gene: TRBV20-1
D gene: -
clone size: -

CDR3 DNA: TGCAGTGCAACAGCTAGCAGCAATGAGCAGTTCTTC
CDR3 protein: CSATASSNEQFF
J gene: TRBJ2-1
V gene: TRBV20-1
D gene: -
clone size: many

CDR3 DNA: TGCAGTGCCATAGGTAGCGGGGGCTACAATGAGCAGTTCTTC
CDR3 protein: CSAIGSGGYNEQFF
J gene: TRBJ2-1
V gene: TRBV20-1
D gene: TRBD2
clone size: many

CDR3 DNA: TGTGCCAGCAGTTTACGAGTAGAAGGGGGCCCCGGTCTCTTC
CDR3 protein: CASSLRVEGGPGLF
J gene: TRBJ2-1
V gene: TRBV12-3/TRBV12-4
D gene: TRBD1
clone size: few

CDR3 DNA: TGTGCCAGCAGCACCTCCTCGGCGGGAGCGGGCTTCCAAGAGACCCAGTACTTC
CDR3 protein: CASSTSSAGAGFQETQYF
J gene: TRBJ2-5
V gene: TRBV28
D gene: TRBD2
clone size: few

CDR3 DNA: TGCAGCGTTGAAGTTGGTACCTACGAGCAGTACTTC
CDR3 protein: CSVEVGTYEQYF
J gene: TRBJ2-7
V gene: TRBV29-1
D gene: -
clone size: many

CDR3 DNA: TGTGCCAGCAGTCCCTTCCGCCGGGACAGGGGCCAGGGGCACACAGATACGCAGTATTTT
CDR3 protein: CASSPFRRDRGQGHTDTQYF
J gene: TRBJ2-3
V gene: TRBV28
D gene: TRBD1
clone size: -

CDR3 DNA: TGTGCCAGCAGCCCAAAGGCTAGCGGAACCTACGAGCAGTACTTC
CDR3 protein: CASSPKASGTYEQYF
J gene: TRBJ2-7
V gene: TRBV6-1
D gene: TRBD2
clone size: -

CDR3 DNA: TGCAGTGCCCGGACAGGGGCCGGGGCCAACGTCCTGACTTTC
CDR3 protein: CSARTGAGANVLTF
J gene: TRBJ2-6
V gene: TRBV20-1
D gene: TRBD1
clone size: few

CDR3 DNA: TGTGCCAGCAGCCAGCGGGCTAGCTCTAGCACAGATACGCAGTATTTT
CDR3 protein: CASSQRASSSTDTQYF
J gene: TRBJ2-3
V gene: TRBV12-3/TRBV12-4
D gene: -
clone size: few

CDR3 DNA: TGCAGCGTTGAGCCGACAGGCCTGCAAGAGACCCAGTACTTC
CDR3 protein: CSVEPTGLQETQYF
J gene: TRBJ2-5
V gene: TRBV29-1
D gene: -
clone size: few

CDR3 DNA: TGTGCCACCCAGGCCCGTTACAATGAGCAGTTCTTC
CDR3 protein: CATQARYNEQFF
J gene: TRBJ2-1
V gene: TRBV24-1
D gene: -
clone size: few

CDR3 DNA: TGCGCCAGCAGCTTGGAGGGTTTGGCTAGCGGGGGCAATGAGCAGTTCTTC
CDR3 protein: CASSLEGLASGGNEQFF
J gene: TRBJ2-1
V gene: TRBV5-1
D gene: TRBD2
clone size: few

CDR3 DNA: TGTGCCAGCAGTTTGAGGGGAGCCCAGGGTCAGCCCCAGCATTTT
CDR3 protein: CASSLRGAQGQPQHF
J gene: TRBJ1-5
V gene: TRBV27
D gene: -
clone size: -

CDR3 DNA: TGCAGTGCTGAGACAACAGAGACCCAGTACTTC
CDR3 protein: CSAETTETQYF
J gene: TRBJ2-5
V gene: TRBV20-1
D gene: -
clone size: many

CDR3 DNA: TGTGCCAGCACCTCGACCGCGACCTACGAGCAGTACTTC
CDR3 protein: CASTSTATYEQYF
J gene: TRBJ2-7
V gene: TRBV12-3/TRBV12-4
D gene: -
clone size: many

CDR3 DNA: TGTGCCAGCAGTGAAATTGGCGGGCCTAAAGCCAATGAGCAGTTCTTC
CDR3 protein: CASSEIGGPKANEQFF
J gene: TRBJ2-1
V gene: TRBV6-1
D gene: -
clone size: few

CDR3 DNA: TGTGCCAGCAGTCCAGGGACTAGCGGAGTTGAGCAGTTCTTC
CDR3 protein: CASSPGTSGVEQFF
J gene: TRBJ2-1
V gene: TRBV27
D gene: TRBD2
clone size: many

CDR3 DNA: TGCGCCAGCAGCTTGGACGTTGAGACCCAGTACTTC
CDR3 protein: CASSLDVETQYF
J gene: TRBJ2-5
V gene: TRBV5-1
D gene: -
clone size: -

CDR3 DNA: TGTGCCAGCAGCTTGCCAGGGATACTGAATACTGAAGCTTTCTTT
CDR3 protein: CASSLPGILNTEAFF
J gene: TRBJ1-1
V gene: TRBV5-6
D gene: -
clone size: -

CDR3 DNA: TGTGCCAGCAACCAGGGGTCTCAGCCCCAGCATTTT
CDR3 protein: CASNQGSQPQHF
J gene: TRBJ1-5
V gene: TRBV6-6
D gene: -
clone size: -

CDR3 DNA: TGTGCCAGCAGTGAAAGAGGCGGTCCTAAGACCCAGTACTTC
CDR3 protein: CASSERGGPKTQYF
J gene: TRBJ2-5
V gene: TRBV2
D gene: -
clone size: few

CDR3 DNA: TGCAGTGCGCGGACAGGGTCCGATACGCAGTATTTT
CDR3 protein: CSARTGSDTQYF
J gene: TRBJ2-3
V gene: TRBV20-1
D gene: TRBD1
clone size: -

CDR3 DNA: TGTGCCAGCAGCCAGGACCGACAGGGTAGGAATGAGCAGTTCTTC
CDR3 protein: CASSQDRQGRNEQFF
J gene: TRBJ2-1
V gene: TRBV4-2
D gene: TRBD1
clone size: many

CDR3 DNA: TGTGCCAGCATGGAACCGGGGCGTCACGAGCAGTTCTTC
CDR3 protein: CASMEPGRHEQFF
J gene: TRBJ2-1
V gene: TRBV25-1
D gene: -
clone size: many

CDR3 DNA: TGCGCCAGCAGCTTGGGTGACACCCTCGGTCAGCAGTTCTTC
CDR3 protein: CASSLGDTLGQQFF
J gene: TRBJ2-1
V gene: TRBV5-1
D gene: -
clone size: once

CDR3 DNA: TGTGCCAGCACCCCCACGAGGGGGACCTACGAGCAGTACTTC
CDR3 protein: CASTPTRGTYEQYF
J gene: TRBJ2-7
V gene: TRBV27
D gene: -
clone size: few

CDR3 DNA: TGTGCCAGCAGTTTAGTCGTGACTCAGCCCTCCTACGAGCAGTACTTC
CDR3 protein: CASSLVVTQPSYEQYF
J gene: TRBJ2-7
V gene: TRBV28
D gene: -
clone size: few

CDR3 DNA: TGTGCCAGCAGCATGGATATGGACAGGGTCATCCCCCTCTCTGGGGCCAACGTCCTGACTTTC
CDR3 protein: CASSMDMDRVIPLSGANVLTF
J gene: TRBJ2-6
V gene: TRBV5-6
D gene: TRBD1
clone size: few

CDR3 DNA: TGCAGTGCCGGCGGGCAGAACTACAATGAGCAGTTCTTC
CDR3 protein: CSAGGQNYNEQFF
J gene: TRBJ2-1
V gene: TRBV20-1
D gene: -
clone size: many

CDR3 DNA: TGTGCCAGCAGTTACCATGACAGGTTACCGTACGAGCAGTACTTC
CDR3 protein: CASSYHDRLPYEQYF
J gene: TRBJ2-7
V gene: TRBV6-5
D gene: -
clone size: -

CDR3 DNA: TGTGCCAGCAGCTTGTCAGGGGGCAACGAGCAGTACTTC
CDR3 protein: CASSLSGGNEQYF
J gene: TRBJ2-7
V gene: TRBV7-9
D gene: TRBD1
clone size: many

CDR3 DNA: TGTGCCAGCAGCGTCGACCCGAGTGGCAGGGCAGGTGAGCAGTACTTC
CDR3 protein: CASSVDPSGRAGEQYF
J gene: TRBJ2-7
V gene: TRBV9
D gene: -
clone size: few

CDR3 DNA: TGCAGTGCCACTAGCGGGGATAACTACGAGCAGTACTTC
CDR3 protein: CSATSGDNYEQYF
J gene: TRBJ2-7
V gene: TRBV20-1
D gene: TRBD2
clone size: many

CDR3 DNA: TGTGCCAGCAGTACGGGACTAGCGGGAGCTGGGTACGAGCAGTACTTC
CDR3 protein: CASSTGLAGAGYEQYF
J gene: TRBJ2-7
V gene: TRBV3-1
D gene: TRBD2
clone size: many

CDR3 DNA: TGTGCCATCAGTGTCGAGGGTGGGGCTACCTACAATGAGCAGTTCTTC
CDR3 protein: CAISVEGGATYNEQFF
J gene: TRBJ2-1
V gene: TRBV10-3
D gene: -
clone size: -

CDR3 DNA: TGTGCCAGCAGCTTTACTAGCGGGAGTAACAATGAGCAGTTCTTC
CDR3 protein: CASSFTSGSNNEQFF
J gene: TRBJ2-1
V gene: TRBV7-2
D gene: TRBD2
clone size: many

CDR3 DNA: TGTGCCAGCAGTCGGGACCACGGGGAGCAGTTCTTC
CDR3 protein: CASSRDHGEQFF
J gene: TRBJ2-1
V gene: TRBV12-3/TRBV12-4
D gene: -
clone size: -

CDR3 DNA: TGCAGCGTTGACGGGGCGCCGGGACACGGCTACAATGAGCAGTTCTTC
CDR3 protein: CSVDGAPGHGYNEQFF
J gene: TRBJ2-1
V gene: TRBV29-1
D gene: -
clone size: -

CDR3 DNA: TGTGCCAGCACCATCCGTGACGAGCAGTACTTC
CDR3 protein: CASTIRDEQYF
J gene: TRBJ2-7
V gene: TRBV5-5
D gene: -
clone size: -

CDR3 DNA: TGCAGCGTCGGGACTACTATTTCCCACAATGAGCAGTTCTTC
CDR3 protein: CSVGTTISHNEQFF
J gene: TRBJ2-1
V gene: TRBV29-1
D gene: TRBD2
clone size: -

CDR3 DNA: TGCAGCGTTGCCGGGGGGCGAGGCTCCTCTACGGGCGAGCAGTACTTC
CDR3 protein: CSVAGGRGSSTGEQYF
J gene: TRBJ2-7
V gene: TRBV29-1
D gene: -
clone size: many

CDR3 DNA: TGTGCCAGCAGCTTAGAACCTCACTCCTACAATGAGCAGTTCTTC
CDR3 protein: CASSLEPHSYNEQFF
J gene: TRBJ2-1
V gene: TRBV7-3
D gene: -
clone size: few

CDR3 DNA: TGCAGTGCCCCTCCCGCGGGACTAGGTATCCATGAGCAGTTCTTC
CDR3 protein: CSAPPAGLGIHEQFF
J gene: TRBJ2-1
V gene: TRBV20-1
D gene: TRBD2
clone size: -

CDR3 DNA: TGTGCCAGCAGTTCAGGCGGGAGAGGTATTGATGAGCAGTTCTTC
CDR3 protein: CASSSGGRGIDEQFF
J gene: TRBJ2-1
V gene: TRBV12-3/TRBV12-4
D gene: TRBD2
clone size: few